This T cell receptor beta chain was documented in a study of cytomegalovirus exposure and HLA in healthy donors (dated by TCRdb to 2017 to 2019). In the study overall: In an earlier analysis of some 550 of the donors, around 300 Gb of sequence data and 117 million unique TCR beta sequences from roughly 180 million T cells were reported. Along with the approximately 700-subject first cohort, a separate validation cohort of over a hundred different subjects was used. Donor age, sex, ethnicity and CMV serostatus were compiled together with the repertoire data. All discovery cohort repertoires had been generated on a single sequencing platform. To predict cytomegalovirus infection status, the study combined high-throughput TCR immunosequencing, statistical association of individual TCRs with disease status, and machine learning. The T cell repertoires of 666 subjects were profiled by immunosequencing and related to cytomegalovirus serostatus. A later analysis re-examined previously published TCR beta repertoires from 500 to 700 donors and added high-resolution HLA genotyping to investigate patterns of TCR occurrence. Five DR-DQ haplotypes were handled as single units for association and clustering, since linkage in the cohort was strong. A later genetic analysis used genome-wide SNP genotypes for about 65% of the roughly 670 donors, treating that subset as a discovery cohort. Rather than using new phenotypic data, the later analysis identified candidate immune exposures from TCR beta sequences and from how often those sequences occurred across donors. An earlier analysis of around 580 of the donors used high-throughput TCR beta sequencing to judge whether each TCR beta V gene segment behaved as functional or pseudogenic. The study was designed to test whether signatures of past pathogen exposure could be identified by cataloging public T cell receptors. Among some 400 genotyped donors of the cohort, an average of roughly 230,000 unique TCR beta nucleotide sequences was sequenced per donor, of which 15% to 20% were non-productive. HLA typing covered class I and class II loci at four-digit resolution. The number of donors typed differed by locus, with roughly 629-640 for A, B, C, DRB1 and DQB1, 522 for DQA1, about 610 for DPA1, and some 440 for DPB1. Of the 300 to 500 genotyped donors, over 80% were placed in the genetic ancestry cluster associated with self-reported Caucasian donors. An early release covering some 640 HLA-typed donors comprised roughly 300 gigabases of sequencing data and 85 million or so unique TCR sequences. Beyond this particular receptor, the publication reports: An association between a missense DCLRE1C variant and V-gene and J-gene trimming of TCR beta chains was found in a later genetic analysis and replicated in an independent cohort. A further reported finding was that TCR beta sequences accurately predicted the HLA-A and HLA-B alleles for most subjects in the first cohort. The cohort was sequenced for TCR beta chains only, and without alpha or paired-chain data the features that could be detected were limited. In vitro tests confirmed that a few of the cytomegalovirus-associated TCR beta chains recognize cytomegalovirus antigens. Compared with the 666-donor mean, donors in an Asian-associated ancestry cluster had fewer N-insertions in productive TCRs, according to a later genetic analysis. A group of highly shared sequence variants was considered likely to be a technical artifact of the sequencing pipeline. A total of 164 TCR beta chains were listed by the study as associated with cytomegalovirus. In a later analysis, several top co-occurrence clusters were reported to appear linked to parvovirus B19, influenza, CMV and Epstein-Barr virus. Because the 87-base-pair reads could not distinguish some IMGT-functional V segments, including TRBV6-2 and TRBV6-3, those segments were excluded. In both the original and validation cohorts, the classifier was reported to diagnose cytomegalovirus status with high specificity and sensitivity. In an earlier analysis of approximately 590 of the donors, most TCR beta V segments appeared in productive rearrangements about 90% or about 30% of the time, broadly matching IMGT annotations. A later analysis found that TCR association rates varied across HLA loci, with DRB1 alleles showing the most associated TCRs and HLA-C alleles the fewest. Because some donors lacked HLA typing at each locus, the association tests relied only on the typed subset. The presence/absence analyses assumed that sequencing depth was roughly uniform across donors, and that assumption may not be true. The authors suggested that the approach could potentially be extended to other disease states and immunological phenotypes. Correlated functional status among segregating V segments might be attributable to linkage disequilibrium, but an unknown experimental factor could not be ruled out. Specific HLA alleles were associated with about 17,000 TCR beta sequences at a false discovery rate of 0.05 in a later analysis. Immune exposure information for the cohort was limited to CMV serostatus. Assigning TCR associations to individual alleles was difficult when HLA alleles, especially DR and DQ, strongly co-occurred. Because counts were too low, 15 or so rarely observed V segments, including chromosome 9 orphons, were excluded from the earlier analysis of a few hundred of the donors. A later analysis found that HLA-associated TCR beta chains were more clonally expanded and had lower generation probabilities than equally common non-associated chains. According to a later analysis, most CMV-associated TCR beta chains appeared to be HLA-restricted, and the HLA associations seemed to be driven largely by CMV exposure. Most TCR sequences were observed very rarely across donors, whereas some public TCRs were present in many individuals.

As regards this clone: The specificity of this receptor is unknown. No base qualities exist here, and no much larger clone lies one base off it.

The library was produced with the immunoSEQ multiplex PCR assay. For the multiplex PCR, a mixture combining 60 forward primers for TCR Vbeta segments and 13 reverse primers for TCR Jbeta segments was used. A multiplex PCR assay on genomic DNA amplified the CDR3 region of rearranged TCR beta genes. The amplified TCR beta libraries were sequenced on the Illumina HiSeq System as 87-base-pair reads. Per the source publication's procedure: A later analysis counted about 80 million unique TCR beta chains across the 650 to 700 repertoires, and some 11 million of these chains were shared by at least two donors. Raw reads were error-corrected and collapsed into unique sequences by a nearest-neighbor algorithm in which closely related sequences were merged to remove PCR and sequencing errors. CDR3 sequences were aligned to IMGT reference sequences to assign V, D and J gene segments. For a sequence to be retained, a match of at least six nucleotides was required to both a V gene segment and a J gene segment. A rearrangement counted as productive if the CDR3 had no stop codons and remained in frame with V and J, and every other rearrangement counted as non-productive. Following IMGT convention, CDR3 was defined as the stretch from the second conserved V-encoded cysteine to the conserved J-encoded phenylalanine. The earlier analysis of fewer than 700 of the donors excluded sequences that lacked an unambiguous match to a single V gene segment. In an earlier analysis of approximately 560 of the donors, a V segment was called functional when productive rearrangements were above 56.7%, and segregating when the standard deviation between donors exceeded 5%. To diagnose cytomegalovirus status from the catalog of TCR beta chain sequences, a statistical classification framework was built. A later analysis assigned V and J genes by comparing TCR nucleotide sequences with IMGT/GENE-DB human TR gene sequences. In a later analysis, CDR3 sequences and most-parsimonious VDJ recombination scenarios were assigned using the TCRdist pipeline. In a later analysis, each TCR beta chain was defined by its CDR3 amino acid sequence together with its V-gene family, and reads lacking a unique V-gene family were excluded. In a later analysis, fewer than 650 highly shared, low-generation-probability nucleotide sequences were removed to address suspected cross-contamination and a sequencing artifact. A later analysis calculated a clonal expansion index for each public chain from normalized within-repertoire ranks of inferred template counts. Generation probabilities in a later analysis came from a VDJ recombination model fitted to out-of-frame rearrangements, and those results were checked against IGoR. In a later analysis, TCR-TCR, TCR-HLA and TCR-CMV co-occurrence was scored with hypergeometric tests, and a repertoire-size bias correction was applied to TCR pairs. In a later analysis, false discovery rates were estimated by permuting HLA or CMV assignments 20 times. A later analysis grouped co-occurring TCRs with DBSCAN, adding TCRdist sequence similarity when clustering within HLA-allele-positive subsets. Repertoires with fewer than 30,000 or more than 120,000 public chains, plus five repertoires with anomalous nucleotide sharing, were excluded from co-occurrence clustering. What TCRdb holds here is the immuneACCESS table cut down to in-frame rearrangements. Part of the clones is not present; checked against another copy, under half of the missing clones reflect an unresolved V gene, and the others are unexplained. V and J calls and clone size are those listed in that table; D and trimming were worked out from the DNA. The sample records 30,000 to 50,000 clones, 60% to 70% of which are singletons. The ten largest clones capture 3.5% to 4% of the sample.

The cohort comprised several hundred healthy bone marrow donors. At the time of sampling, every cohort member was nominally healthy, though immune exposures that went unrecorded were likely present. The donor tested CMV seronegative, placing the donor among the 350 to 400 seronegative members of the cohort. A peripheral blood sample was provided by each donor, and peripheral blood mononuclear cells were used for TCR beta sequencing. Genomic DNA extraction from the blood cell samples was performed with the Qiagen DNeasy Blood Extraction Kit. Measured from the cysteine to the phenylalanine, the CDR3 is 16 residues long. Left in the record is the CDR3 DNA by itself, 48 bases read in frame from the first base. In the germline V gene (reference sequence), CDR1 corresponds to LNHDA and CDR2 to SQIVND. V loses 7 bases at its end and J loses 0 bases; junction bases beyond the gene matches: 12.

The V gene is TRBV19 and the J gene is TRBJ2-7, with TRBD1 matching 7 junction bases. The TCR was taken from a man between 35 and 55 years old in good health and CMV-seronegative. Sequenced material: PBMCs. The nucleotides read TGTGCCAGTACCAAAACCCTGGACAGGACCTCCTACGAGCAGTACTTC. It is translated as CASTKTLDRTSYEQYF.